These T cell receptor beta chains were read from a single sample in a study of cytomegalovirus exposure and HLA in healthy donors. The protocol was immunoSEQ multiplex PCR, while the TCRdb copy is restricted to in-frame clones and leaves out a portion. The sample carries under 200,000 clones, around 77% recorded once. The specimen was PBMCs. The receptors were sampled from a man in his fifties or sixties in good health and CMV-seronegative. Each CDR3 is given with its conserved first and last residue.

V,J,CDR3
TRBV29-1,TRBJ2-1,CSVEDRGVVSQFF
TRBV7-9,TRBJ1-5,CASSLGGSGNQPQHF
TRBV4-1,TRBJ2-7,CASSRGGSFSYEQYF
TRBV6-5,TRBJ1-2,CASSRGQGAVGYTF
TRBV2,-,CASSETLGGEQYF
TRBV2,TRBJ2-5,CASSGLAEETQYF
TRBV18,TRBJ2-7,CASSQLEGLYEQYF
TRBV6-1,TRBJ1-6,CASSEVWAHKGSSYNSPLHF
TRBV27,TRBJ2-7,CASGRLRYEQYF
TRBV29-1,TRBJ1-1,CSVGGGPGTEAFF
TRBV29-1,TRBJ2-3,CSVDLGLKGKDTQYF
TRBV7-2,TRBJ2-6,CASRTGGLWVGGANVLTF
TRBV5-1,TRBJ2-2,CASSLRRDRGGTGELFF
TRBV6-5,TRBJ2-2,CASRPSSDTGELFF
TRBV5-1,TRBJ2-2,CASSLGLAGNTGELFF
TRBV4-3,TRBJ2-7,CASSQQLAVSYEQYF
TRBV7-8,TRBJ1-4,CASSLDMTGQYEKLFF
TRBV4-1,TRBJ2-3,CASSPHDRGFTDTQYF
TRBV6-1,TRBJ2-1,CASSHDRVGREQFF
TRBV30,TRBJ2-3,CAWSVEGSDTQYF
TRBV29-1,TRBJ2-5,CSALGSGETQYF
TRBV7-9,TRBJ1-1,CASSIRSGADTEAFF
TRBV30,TRBJ2-7,CAWTRTSGLSYEQYF
TRBV9,TRBJ2-7,CASSWGLDGDDEQYF
TRBV6-6,TRBJ2-7,CASRTPLADYEQYF
TRBV19,TRBJ1-1,CASSIGRENTEAFF